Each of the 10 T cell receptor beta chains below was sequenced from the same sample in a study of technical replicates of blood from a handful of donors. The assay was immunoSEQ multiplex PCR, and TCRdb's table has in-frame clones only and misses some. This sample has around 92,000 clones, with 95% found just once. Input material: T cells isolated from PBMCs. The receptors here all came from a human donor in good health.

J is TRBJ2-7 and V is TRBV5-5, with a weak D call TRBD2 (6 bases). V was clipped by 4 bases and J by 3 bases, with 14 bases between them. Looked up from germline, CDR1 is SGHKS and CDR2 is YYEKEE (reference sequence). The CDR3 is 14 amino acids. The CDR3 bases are TGTGCCAGCAGCATCTGGACTACCAACTACGAGCAGTACTTC. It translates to CASSIWTTNYEQYF. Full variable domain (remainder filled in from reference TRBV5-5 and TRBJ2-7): DAGVTQSPTHLIKTRGQQVTLRCSPISGHKSVSWYQQVLGQGPQFIFQYYEKEERGRGNFPDRFSARQFPNYSSELNVNALLLGDSALYLCASSIWTTNYEQYFGPGTRLTVT.

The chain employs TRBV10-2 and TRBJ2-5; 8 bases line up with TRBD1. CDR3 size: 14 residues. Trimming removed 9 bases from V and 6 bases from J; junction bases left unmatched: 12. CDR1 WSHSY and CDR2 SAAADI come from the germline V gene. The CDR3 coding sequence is TGCGCCAGTACCGACAGGGGCGCGACGCAGACCCAGTACTTC. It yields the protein CASTDRGATQTQYF.

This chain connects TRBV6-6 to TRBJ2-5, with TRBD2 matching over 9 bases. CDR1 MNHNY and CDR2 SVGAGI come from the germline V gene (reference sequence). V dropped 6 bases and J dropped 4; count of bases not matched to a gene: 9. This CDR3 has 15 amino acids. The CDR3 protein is CASREREERGETQYF. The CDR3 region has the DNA TGTGCCAGCAGGGAGCGGGAGGAACGGGGAGAGACCCAGTACTTC.

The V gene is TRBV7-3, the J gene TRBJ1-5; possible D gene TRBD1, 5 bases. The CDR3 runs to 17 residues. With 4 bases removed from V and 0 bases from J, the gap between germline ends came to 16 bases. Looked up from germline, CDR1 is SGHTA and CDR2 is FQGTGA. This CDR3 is CASSSLTAWNSNQPQHF. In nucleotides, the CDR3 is TGTGCCAGCAGCTCCCTGACAGCCTGGAATAGCAATCAGCCCCAGCATTTT.

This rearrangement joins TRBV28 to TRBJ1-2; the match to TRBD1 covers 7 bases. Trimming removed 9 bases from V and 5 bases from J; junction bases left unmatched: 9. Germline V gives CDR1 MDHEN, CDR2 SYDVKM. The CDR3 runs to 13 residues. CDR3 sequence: CASETGPTYGYTF. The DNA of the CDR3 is TGTGCCAGTGAGACAGGGCCCACTTATGGCTACACCTTC.

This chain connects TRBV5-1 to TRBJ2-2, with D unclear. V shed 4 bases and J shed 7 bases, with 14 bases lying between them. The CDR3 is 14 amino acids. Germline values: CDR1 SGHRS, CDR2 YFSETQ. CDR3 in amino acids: CASSATATGGELFF. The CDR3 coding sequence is TGCGCCAGCAGCGCCACGGCGACTGGCGGGGAGCTGTTTTTT.

The CDR3 bases are TGTGCCACCAGCAGAGCAGGGACAGCCACAGATACGCAGTATTTT. Translation gives CATSRAGTATDTQYF. The chain employs TRBV15 and TRBJ2-3; TRBD1 aligns across 7 bases. The CDR3 covers 15 residues. Germline lookup yields CDR1 LNHNV and CDR2 YYDKDF (reference sequence). Trimming took 1 base from V and 2 from J; bases not matched to a gene: 3. Using reference TRBV15 and TRBJ2-3 for the parts outside the CDR3, the full variable domain is DAMVIQNPRYQVTQFGKPVTLSCSQTLNHNVMYWYQQKSSQAPKLLFHYYDKDFNNEADTPDNFQSRRPNTSFCFLDIRSPGLGDTAMYLCATSRAGTATDTQYFGPGTRLTVL.

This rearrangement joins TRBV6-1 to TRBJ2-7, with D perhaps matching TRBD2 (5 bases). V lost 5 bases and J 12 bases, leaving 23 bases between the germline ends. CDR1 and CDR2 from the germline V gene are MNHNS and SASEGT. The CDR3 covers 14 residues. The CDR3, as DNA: TGTGCCAGCAGTCTAACTCGACGGGGAGACGTGATGTACTTC. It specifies CASSLTRRGDVMYF.

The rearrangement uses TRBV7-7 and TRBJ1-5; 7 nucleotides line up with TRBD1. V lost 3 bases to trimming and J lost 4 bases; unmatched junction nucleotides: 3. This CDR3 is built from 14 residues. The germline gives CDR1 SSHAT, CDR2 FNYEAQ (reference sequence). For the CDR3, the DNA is TGTGCCAGCAGCTTGAGGGGGCAGAATCAGCCCCAGCATTTT. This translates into CASSLRGQNQPQHF.

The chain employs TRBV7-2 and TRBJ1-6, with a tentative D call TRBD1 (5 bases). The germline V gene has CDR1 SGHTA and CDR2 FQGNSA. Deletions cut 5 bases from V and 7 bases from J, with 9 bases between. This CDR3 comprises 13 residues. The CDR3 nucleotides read TGTGCCAGCAGCGAGCCAGGGAATTCACCCCTCCACTTT. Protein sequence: CASSEPGNSPLHF. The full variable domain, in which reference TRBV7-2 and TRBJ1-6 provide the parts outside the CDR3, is GAGVSQSPSNKVTEKGKDVELRCDPISGHTALYWYRQSLGQGLEFLIYFQGNSAPDKSGLPSDRFSAERTGGSVSTLTIQRTQQEDSAVYLCASSEPGNSPLHFGNGTRLTVT.